This is a list of T cell receptor beta chains from one sample in a study of T cell responses to AZD1222 COVID-19 vaccine. The data were produced by immunoSEQ multiplex PCR, yet TCRdb's version contains in-frame clones alone and is incomplete. This table has 200,000 to 300,000 clones, more than 80% appearing once. The specimen comprised peripheral blood, sampled on day 0 of AZD1222 vaccination. Every receptor here comes from an adult in good health. CDR3s include the opening cysteine and the closing phenylalanine or tryptophan.

v_call,cdr3_aa
TRBV7-6,CASSLGDGQPQHF
TRBV11-2,CASSLGTGYNEQFF
TRBV23-1,CASPAPGQVKNEQYF
TRBV5-1,CASSLDPTYEQYF
TRBV4-1,CASSQSGLATNEQFF
TRBV5-6,CASSPGLGTQPQHF
TRBV5-4,CASSLARGRAAEQYF
TRBV5-1,CASSPVGTGFTGELFF
TRBV29-1,CSAEGGSGADTQYF
TRBV7-2,CASSVVAGSSYNSPLHF
TRBV2,CASSDRGQDEQYF
TRBV28,CASSGRQLAFF
TRBV5-1,CASSSGQGPSTDTQYF
TRBV24-1,CATGWDRAYEQYF
TRBV11-3,CASSLGRGYEQYF
TRBV7-9,CASSSASSDTQYF
TRBV5-6,CASSLERSQPQHF
TRBV4-3,CASSPGANTDTQYF
TRBV4-1,CASSHNPRDRAIKGNQPQHF
TRBV28,CASSSRGLRNTIYF
TRBV27,CASSPPGTWDQPQHF
TRBV5-1,CASRGAEYGYTF
TRBV4-2,CASSHQTSGRAYEQYF
TRBV4-1,CASSVNTAGHEQYF
TRBV2,CASGNRGLGTEAFF
TRBV27,CASSLRGPRGANTEAFF
TRBV6-5,CASSYQVDASYNEQFF
TRBV9,CASTCRAGVHTAHGYF
TRBV3-1/TRBV3-2,CASSQEGLAGIHEQYF
TRBV28,CASSFPERYGYTF
TRBV2,CASSVETSGGFLSYEQYF
TRBV9,CASSVEAFSGNTIYF
TRBV6-4,CASSGGTGETDTQYF
TRBV7-2,CASSTDSNSPLHF
TRBV7-6,CASSLVLSELLAKNIQYF
TRBV6-6,CASRATGNQPQHF
TRBV28,CASSLTTGSKNEQYF
TRBV6-4,CASSPGLSSYNEQFF
TRBV18,CASSPSRVSGSPLHF
TRBV28,CASISLGQRGYTF
TRBV5-4,CASSPQGGNEKLFF
TRBV9,CASSPQGRNNSPLHF
TRBV12-5,CASALSGTYDPGELFF
TRBV3-1/TRBV3-2,CASRQVNTGELFF
TRBV19,CASSARQGPYEQYF
TRBV3-1/TRBV3-2,CASSQLAGVSYNEQFF
TRBV6-5,CASSYGGPYEQYF
TRBV19,CASSIGLAGRTGELFF
TRBV9,CASSVALQGGEQYF
TRBV2,CASRPGTANTEAFF
TRBV5-1,CASSLEGHSYEQYF
TRBV6-5,CAMRSEGSPLHF
TRBV5-4,CASSLQGAYHIYGYTF
TRBV28,CASSFAETGDYNSPLHF
TRBV24-1,CATSDSSPSTSGSYNEQFF
TRBV7-3,CASSQRGGRDEQFF
TRBV28,CASSRGDSGSDEQYF
TRBV13,CASSLARREETQYF